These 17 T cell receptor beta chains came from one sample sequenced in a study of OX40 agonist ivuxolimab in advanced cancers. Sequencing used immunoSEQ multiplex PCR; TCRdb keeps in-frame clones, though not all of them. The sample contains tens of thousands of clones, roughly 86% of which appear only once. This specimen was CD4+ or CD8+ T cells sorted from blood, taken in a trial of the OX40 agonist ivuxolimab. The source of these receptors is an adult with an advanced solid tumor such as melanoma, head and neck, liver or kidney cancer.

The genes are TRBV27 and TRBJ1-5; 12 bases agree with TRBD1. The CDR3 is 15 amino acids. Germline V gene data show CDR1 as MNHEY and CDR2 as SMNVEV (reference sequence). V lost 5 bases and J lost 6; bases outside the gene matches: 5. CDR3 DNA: TGTGCCAGCAGTCCCGGGACAGGGGGCATTCAGCCCCAGCATTTT. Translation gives CASSPGTGGIQPQHF.

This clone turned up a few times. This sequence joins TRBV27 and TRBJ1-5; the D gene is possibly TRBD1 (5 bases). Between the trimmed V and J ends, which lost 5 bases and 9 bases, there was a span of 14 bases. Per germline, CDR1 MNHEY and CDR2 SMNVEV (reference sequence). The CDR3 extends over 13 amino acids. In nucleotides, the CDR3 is TGTGCCAGCAGTCCGGGGGGACTCTGGCCCCAGCATTTT. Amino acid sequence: CASSPGGLWPQHF.

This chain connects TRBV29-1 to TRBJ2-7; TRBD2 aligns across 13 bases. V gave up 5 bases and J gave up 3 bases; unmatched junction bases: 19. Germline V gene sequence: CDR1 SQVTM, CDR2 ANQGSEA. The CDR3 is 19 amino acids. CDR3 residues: CSVQGGPGLAGQDIYEQYF. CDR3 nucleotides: TGCAGCGTTCAAGGGGGGCCGGGACTAGCGGGACAAGATATCTACGAGCAGTACTTC.

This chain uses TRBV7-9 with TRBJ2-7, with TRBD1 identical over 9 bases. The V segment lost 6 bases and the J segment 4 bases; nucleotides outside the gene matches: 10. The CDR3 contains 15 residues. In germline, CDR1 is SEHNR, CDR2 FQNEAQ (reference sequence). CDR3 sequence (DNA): TGTGCCAGCAGTACTAAGGGGACAGGGAGGTACGAGCAGTACGTC. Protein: CASSTKGTGRYEQYV.

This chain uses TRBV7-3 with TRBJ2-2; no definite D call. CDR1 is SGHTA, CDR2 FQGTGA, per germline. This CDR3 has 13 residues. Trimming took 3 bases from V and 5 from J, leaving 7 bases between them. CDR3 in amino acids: CASSFTWTGELFF. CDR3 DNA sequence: TGTGCCAGCAGCTTCACATGGACCGGGGAGCTGTTTTTT.

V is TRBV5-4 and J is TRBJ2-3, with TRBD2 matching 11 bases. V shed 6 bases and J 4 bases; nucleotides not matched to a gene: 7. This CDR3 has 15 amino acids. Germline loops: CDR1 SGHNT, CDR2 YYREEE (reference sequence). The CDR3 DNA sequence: TGTGCCAGCACCATTCTAGCGGGAGGCTCAGATACGCAGTATTTT. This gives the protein CASTILAGGSDTQYF.

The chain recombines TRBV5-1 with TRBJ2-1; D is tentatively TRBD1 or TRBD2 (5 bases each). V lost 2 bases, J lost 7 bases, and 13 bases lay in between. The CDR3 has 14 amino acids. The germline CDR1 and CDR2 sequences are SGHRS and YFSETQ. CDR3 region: CASSFTPWGNEQFF. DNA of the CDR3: TGCGCCAGCAGCTTTACCCCCTGGGGGAATGAGCAGTTCTTC.

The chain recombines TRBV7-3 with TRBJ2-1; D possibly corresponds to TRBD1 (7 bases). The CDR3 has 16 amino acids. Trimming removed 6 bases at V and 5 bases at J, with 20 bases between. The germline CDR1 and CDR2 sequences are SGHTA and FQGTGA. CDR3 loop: CASSLETGRLDNEQFF. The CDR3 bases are TGTGCCAGCAGTTTAGAGACAGGGAGGTTGGACAATGAGCAGTTCTTC.

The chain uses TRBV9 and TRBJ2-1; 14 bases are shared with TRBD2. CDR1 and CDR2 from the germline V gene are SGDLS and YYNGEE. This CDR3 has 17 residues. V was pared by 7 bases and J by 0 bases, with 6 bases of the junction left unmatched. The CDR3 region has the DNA TGTGCCAGCGGGGGACTAGCGGGAGACAGCTCCTACAATGAGCAGTTCTTC. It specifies CASGGLAGDSSYNEQFF. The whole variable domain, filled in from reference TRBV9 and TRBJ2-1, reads DSGVTQTPKHLITATGQRVTLRCSPRSGDLSVYWYQQSLDQGLQFLIQYYNGEERAKGNILERFSAQQFPDLHSELNLSSLELGDSALYFCASGGLAGDSSYNEQFFGPGTRLTVL.

CDR3 protein: CSVEGGRSYNEQFF. The CDR3 DNA reads TGCAGCGTTGAGGGCGGGAGATCCTACAATGAGCAGTTCTTC. The V and J genes are TRBV29-1 and TRBJ2-1; 7 bases match TRBD2. V was clipped by 3 bases and J by 1 base; unmatched bases: 3. Germline loops: CDR1 SQVTM, CDR2 ANQGSEA. This CDR3 has 14 amino acids.

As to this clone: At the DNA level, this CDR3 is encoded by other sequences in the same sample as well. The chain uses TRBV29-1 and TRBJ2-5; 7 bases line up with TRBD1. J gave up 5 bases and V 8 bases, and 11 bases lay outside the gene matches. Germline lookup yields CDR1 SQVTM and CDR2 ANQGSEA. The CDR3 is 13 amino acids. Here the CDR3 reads CSSRQGEGETQYF. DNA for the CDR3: TGCAGCTCCCGGCAGGGGGAAGGGGAGACCCAGTACTTC.

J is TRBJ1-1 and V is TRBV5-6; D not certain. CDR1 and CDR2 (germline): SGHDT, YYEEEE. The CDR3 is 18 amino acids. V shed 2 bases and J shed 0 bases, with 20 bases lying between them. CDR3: CASSLKYLRTDMNTEAFF. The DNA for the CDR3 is TGTGCCAGCAGCTTAAAGTATTTGAGGACCGATATGAACACTGAAGCTTTCTTT.

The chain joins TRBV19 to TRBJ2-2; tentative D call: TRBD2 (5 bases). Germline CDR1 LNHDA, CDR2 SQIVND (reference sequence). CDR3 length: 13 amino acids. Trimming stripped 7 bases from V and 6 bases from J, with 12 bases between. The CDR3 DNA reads TGTGCCAGTACCGGGTCGGAGGCCGGGGAGCTGTTTTTT. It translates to CASTGSEAGELFF.

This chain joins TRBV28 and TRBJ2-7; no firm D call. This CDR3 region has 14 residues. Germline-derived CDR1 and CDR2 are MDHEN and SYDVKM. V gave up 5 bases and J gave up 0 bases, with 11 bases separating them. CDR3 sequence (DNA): TGTGCCAGCAGTGAGAGACCTAGCTCCTACGAGCAGTACTTC. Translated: CASSERPSSYEQYF.

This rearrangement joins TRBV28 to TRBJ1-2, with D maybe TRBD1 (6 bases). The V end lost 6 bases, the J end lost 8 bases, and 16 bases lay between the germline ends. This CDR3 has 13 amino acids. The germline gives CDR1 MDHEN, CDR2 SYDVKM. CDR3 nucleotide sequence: TGTGCCAGCAGCCCGGCTACAGGGAAAGGCTACACCTTC. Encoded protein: CASSPATGKGYTF.

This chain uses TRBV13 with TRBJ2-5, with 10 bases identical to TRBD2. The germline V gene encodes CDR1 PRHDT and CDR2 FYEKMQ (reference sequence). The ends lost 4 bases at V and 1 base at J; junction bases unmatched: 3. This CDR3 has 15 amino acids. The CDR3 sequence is CASSSRTSGQETQYF. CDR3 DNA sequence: TGTGCCAGCAGCTCAAGGACTAGCGGCCAAGAGACCCAGTACTTC.

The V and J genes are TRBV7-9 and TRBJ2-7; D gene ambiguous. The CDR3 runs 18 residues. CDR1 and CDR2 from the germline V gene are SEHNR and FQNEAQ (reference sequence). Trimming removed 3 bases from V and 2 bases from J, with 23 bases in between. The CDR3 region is CASSLEAPTHRLAYEQYF. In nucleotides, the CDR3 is TGTGCCAGCAGCTTGGAAGCTCCGACTCATCGGTTAGCCTACGAGCAGTACTTC.